The following is a T cell receptor beta chain sequence with its context. The data are from a study of blood T cells in healthy people across ages. PCR was performed a second time for about 7 to 11 cycles using a sample-barcoded 5' primer and a J-beta primer mix. TCRdb ran MiXCR on the 5' RACE reads and lists one entry per CDR3 protein. The table has 700,000 to 850,000 distinct CDR3 sequences, 35% to 40% seen once. Sequences were obtained from blood. The sequence was obtained from a man aged 18 to 29 in good health.

Written as DNA, the CDR3 is TGCAGCGTTGAAGATGTCGGGGGAGATACGCAGTATTTT. This codes for CSVEDVGGDTQYF. The chain links TRBV29-1 to TRBJ2-3; the D gene is possibly TRBD2 (6 bases). The germline V and J ends were trimmed by 0 bases and 5 bases, with 9 bases remaining between them. Germline loops: CDR1 SQVTM, CDR2 ANQGSEA. This CDR3 is built from 13 residues.